The 6 T cell receptor beta chains below were found in one sample sequenced in a study of T cells in Graves' hyperthyroidism and ophthalmopathy. Researchers took RNA transcripts and amplified the TCR beta CDR3 regions from them. Primed by the HTBI set, a first-round RT-PCR was run on the TCR CDR3. Using its own MiXCR run on the multiplex PCR reads, TCRdb lists one record per CDR3 protein. The table has hundreds of thousands of distinct CDR3 sequences, roughly 16% seen once. Source material: blood. The receptors originated from a woman in her 30s with Graves' hyperthyroidism.

This clonotype came up many times. This chain uses TRBV2 with TRBJ1-1, with D hard to call. Germline V gene sequence: CDR1 SNHLY, CDR2 FYNNEI. This CDR3 region has 14 residues. With 4 bases removed from V and 4 bases from J, the gap between germline ends came to 13 bases. CDR3 protein: CASSGTAMGTEAFF. The CDR3, as DNA: TGTGCCAGCAGTGGTACGGCGATGGGCACTGAAGCTTTCTTT.

The chain combines TRBV12-3 or TRBV12-4 with TRBJ1-4; 9 nucleotides agree with TRBD1. The CDR3 has 15 amino acids. Losses at the gene ends were 4 bases for V and 7 bases for J; bases not matched to a gene: 7. CDR3 nucleotide sequence: TGTGCCAGCAGTTCCGGAACAGGGGGCGGTGAAAAACTGTTTTTT. Its protein is CASSSGTGGGEKLFF.

This clonotype was counted a few times. The rearrangement uses TRBV12-3 or TRBV12-4 and TRBJ2-7; 9 bases map to TRBD2. V shed 9 bases, J shed 4 bases, and the junction held 19 bases outside the gene matches. This CDR3 has 17 amino acids. The CDR3 DNA follows: TGTGCCAGTCTCGGGTTTAGCGGGAGCGCGGGGCTTTACGAGCAGTACTTC. Translation gives CASLGFSGSAGLYEQYF.

This chain links TRBV27 with TRBJ2-1; D is undetermined. The CDR3 covers 12 residues. The germline CDR1 and CDR2 sequences are MNHEY and SMNVEV (reference sequence). Trimming shortened V by 5 bases and J by 9 bases, and 11 bases separated the two germline ends. The CDR3 nucleotides are TGTGCCAGCAGTGCACCTTATCTTGAGCAGTTCTTC. It is translated as CASSAPYLEQFF.

This clonotype was observed a few times. The gene calls are TRBV5-6 and TRBJ2-3; a weak D match, TRBD2 (6 bases). Germline CDR1 is SGHDT and CDR2 is YYEEEE. The CDR3 is 15 residues long. The V gene lost 0 bases and the J gene lost 2 bases, with 10 bases spanning the gap. In DNA form, the CDR3 reads TGTGCCAGCAGCTTGGCGGGGGACTTCACAGATACGCAGTATTTT. It yields the protein CASSLAGDFTDTQYF.

The chain uses TRBV12-3 or TRBV12-4 and TRBJ2-1, with 9 positions matching TRBD2. The length of the CDR3 is 15 residues. Trimming removed 3 bases from V and 6 bases from J; junction bases left unmatched: 6. The CDR3 sequence is CASSFETSGLNEQFF. The CDR3 DNA follows: TGTGCCAGCAGTTTCGAGACTAGCGGTCTCAATGAGCAGTTCTTC.